This T cell receptor (beta chain) was retrieved from a study of T cells after yellow fever vaccination. Overall study context: SMART-Seq v4 Ultra Low Input prepared the low-cell-number fractions.

Germline V lookup: CDR1 SEHNR, CDR2 FQNEAQ (reference sequence). The V end was cut by 2 bases, the J end by 5 bases, with 10 bases between. The CDR3 loop spans 15 amino acids. Points from the study as a whole: It was a weaker secondary response, yet one that peaked faster, at day 5 versus 15. Once the booster was given, most primary-vaccination clones reappeared, at just over 95% for CD4 and roughly 90% for CD8.

For this clonotype: The antigen remains undetermined.

Template switching by 5'RACE produced TCR cDNA, adding a universal primer site and UMIs. TCRdb re-analysed the 5' RACE reads in MiXCR, keeping a single row per CDR3 protein. The data contain 320,000 or so distinct CDR3 sequences, less than 9.5% of them singletons. Source: PBMCs, taken roughly 46 days after the first yellow fever vaccination. This receptor was identified in a man younger than 35 who received the YFV17D yellow fever vaccine. The chain couples TRBV7-9 to TRBJ1-6; D is unclear. In DNA, the CDR3 is TGTGCCAGCAGCTTACCCGGGGAGAATAATTCACCCCTCCACTTT. Protein sequence: CASSLPGENNSPLHF.